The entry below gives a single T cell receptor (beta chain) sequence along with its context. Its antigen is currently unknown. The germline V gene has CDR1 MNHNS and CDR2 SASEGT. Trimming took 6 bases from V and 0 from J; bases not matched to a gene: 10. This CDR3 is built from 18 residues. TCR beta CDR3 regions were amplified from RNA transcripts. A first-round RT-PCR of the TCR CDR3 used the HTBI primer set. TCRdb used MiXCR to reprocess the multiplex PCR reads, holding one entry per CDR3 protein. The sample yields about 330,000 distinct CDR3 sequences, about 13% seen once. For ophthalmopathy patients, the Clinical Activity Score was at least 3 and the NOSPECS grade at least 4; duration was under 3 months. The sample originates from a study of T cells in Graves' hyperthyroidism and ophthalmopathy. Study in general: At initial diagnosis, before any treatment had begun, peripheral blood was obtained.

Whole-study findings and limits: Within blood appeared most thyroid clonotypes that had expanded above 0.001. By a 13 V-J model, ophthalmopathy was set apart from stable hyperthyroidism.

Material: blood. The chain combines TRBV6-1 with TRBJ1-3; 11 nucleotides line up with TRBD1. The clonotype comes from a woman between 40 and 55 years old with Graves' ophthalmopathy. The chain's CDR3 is CASRRAGQGAFSGNTIYF. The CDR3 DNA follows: TGTGCCAGCAGAAGAGCAGGACAGGGGGCTTTCTCTGGAAACACCATATATTTT.